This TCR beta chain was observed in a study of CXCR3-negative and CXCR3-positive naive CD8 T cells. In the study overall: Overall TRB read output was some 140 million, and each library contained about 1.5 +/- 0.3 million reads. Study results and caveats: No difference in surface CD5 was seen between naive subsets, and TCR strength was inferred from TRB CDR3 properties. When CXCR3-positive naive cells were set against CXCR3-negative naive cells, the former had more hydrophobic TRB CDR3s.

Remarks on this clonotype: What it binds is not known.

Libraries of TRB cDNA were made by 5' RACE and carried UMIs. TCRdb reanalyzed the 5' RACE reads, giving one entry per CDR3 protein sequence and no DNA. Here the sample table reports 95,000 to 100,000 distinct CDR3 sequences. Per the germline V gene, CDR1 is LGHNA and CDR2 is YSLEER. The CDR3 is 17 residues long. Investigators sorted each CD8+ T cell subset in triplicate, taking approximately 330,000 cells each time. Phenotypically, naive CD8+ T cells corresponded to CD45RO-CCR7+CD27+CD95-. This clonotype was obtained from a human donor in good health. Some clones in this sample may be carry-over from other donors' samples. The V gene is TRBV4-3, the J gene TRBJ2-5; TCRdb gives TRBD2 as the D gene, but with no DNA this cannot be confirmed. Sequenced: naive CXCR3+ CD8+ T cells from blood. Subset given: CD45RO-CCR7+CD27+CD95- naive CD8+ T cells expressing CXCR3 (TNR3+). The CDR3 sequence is CASSQDRGLAKVETQYF.